The sequence of this T cell receptor (beta chain) was determined in a study of T cell repertoires in cytomegalovirus infection. Study-wide context: A matching HLA type, together with CMV infection, was signaled by public TCR beta signatures. Study-wide findings and caveats: The cumulative frequency of public TCR beta families distinguished individuals who carried CMV together with the relevant HLA. Dominating the ex vivo response were HLA-C-restricted CMV-specific TCR beta clonotypes.

TCRdb processed the reads anew with MiXCR; each CDR3 protein has one entry. This table has roughly 760,000 distinct CDR3 sequences, roughly 35% appearing once. The CDR3 totals 12 residues. Germline V gene sequence: CDR1 MDHEN, CDR2 SYDVKM. V was pared by 9 bases and J by 7 bases, with 15 bases between. As for this clonotype: Its antigen is undetermined. Likely a read error: the CDR3 ends without its conserved phenylalanine or tryptophan.

Sequencing was done on a sample of PBMCs. This receptor was obtained from a human donor in good health (CMV status not recorded). Some clones in this sample may be carry-over from other donors' samples. The J gene is TRBJ1-1, the V gene TRBV28; D might be TRBD1 (6 bases). The CDR3 DNA sequence: TGTGCCAGTCGACAGGTCCTGAGTGAAGCTTTCTTG. It translates to CASRQVLSEAFL.